This TCR beta chain appears in the sequencing data of a study of chemoradiotherapy in HPV16-positive cancers. Study at large: A couple of HPV16-positive patients' cells yielded candidate HPV-specific clones and common motifs.

Germline trimming cut 4 bases from V and 4 bases from J; bases unmatched to any gene: 10. The CDR3 contains 16 residues. CDR1 is SGHDT and CDR2 is YYEEEE in the germline V gene. Findings and limits, study-wide: Functional assays defining HPV-specific T cells used only a couple of HPV16-positive patients. Candidate HPV-specific clones and E7-related TCR motifs grew in tumor during treatment. Better recurrence-free survival went with HPV-responsive T-cell expansion in HPV16-positive patients.

TCRdb's table, derived via immunoSEQ multiplex PCR, lists solely in-frame clones and lacks some. The data show approximately 30,000 clones, approximately 90% seen once. Comment on this clone: Its target is unknown.

The receptor was isolated from a human donor with HPV-associated anogenital cancer. The V and J genes are TRBV5-6 and TRBJ2-3; 9 positions match TRBD1. Sample: blood, taken from a patient who underwent chemoradiotherapy. The CDR3 DNA reads TGTGCCAGCAGCCGAGACAGGGGGAAATCTTCAGATACGCAGTATTTT. Translated: CASSRDRGKSSDTQYF.